Listed below are T cell receptor beta chains from one sample, sequenced in a study of T cell repertoires in cytomegalovirus infection. These receptors have no identified antigens. A single record per CDR3 protein comes from TCRdb applying MiXCR to the reads. The sample has around 200,000 distinct CDR3 sequences, 35% to 40% seen once. Sequenced here: CD8+ T cells from cultured PBMCs, sampled from culture after CMV antigen stimulation. These receptors came from a human donor in good health (CMV status not recorded). Some clones in this sample may be carry-over from other donors' samples. Both conserved end residues are part of each CDR3. The order of the fields is D gene, J gene, clone size, V gene, CDR3 protein, CDR3 DNA. A D gene is named only where the DNA matches it firmly. The size of a clone is reported for some rows only, either as once, few or many, or as a class for expanded clones.

d_gene: NA; j_gene: TRBJ1-1; abundance: few; v_gene: TRBV28; CDR3aa: CASTLPRGEGSAEAFF; CDR3nt: TGTGCCAGCACCCTCCCTCGCGGGGAAGGTAGCGCTGAAGCTTTCTTT
d_gene: NA; j_gene: TRBJ1-1; abundance: NA; v_gene: TRBV28; CDR3aa: CASRPRALNTEAFF; CDR3nt: TGTGCCAGCAGACCCCGGGCCTTGAACACTGAAGCTTTCTTT
d_gene: NA; j_gene: TRBJ1-2; abundance: NA; v_gene: TRBV5-1; CDR3aa: CASSYPQGDGYTF; CDR3nt: TGCGCCAGCAGCTATCCACAGGGTGATGGCTACACCTTC
d_gene: TRBD1; j_gene: TRBJ2-1; abundance: NA; v_gene: TRBV13; CDR3aa: CASSIKTGTGIYNEQFF; CDR3nt: TGTGCCAGCAGCATCAAAACCGGGACAGGGATCTACAATGAGCAGTTCTTC
d_gene: TRBD2; j_gene: TRBJ2-1; abundance: few; v_gene: TRBV10-3; CDR3aa: CAIKGTSGLRGSYNEQFF; CDR3nt: TGTGCCATCAAAGGGACTAGCGGTCTGAGGGGCTCCTACAATGAGCAGTTCTTC
d_gene: TRBD2; j_gene: TRBJ2-5; abundance: NA; v_gene: TRBV19; CDR3aa: CASSPRKLAEETQYF; CDR3nt: TGTGCCAGTAGTCCTCGAAAACTAGCGGAAGAGACCCAGTACTTC
d_gene: NA; j_gene: TRBJ1-2; abundance: NA; v_gene: TRBV29-1; CDR3aa: CSVATNYGYTF; CDR3nt: TGCAGCGTTGCGACAAACTATGGCTACACCTTC
d_gene: TRBD1; j_gene: TRBJ1-6; abundance: NA; v_gene: TRBV6-1; CDR3aa: CARRNLDRGRQPLHF; CDR3nt: TGTGCCAGAAGGAACTTAGACAGGGGTCGACAACCCCTCCACTTT
d_gene: TRBD2; j_gene: TRBJ2-1; abundance: NA; v_gene: TRBV12-5; CDR3aa: CASGPNWAGGPNNEQFF; CDR3nt: TGTGCTAGTGGCCCTAATTGGGCGGGAGGGCCTAACAATGAGCAGTTCTTC
d_gene: NA; j_gene: TRBJ2-1; abundance: NA; v_gene: TRBV7-4; CDR3aa: CASSLALPEQFF; CDR3nt: TGTGCCAGCAGCTTAGCCCTACCGGAGCAGTTCTTC
d_gene: TRBD1; j_gene: TRBJ1-5; abundance: many; v_gene: TRBV6-1; CDR3aa: CASSPKDRGRSNQPQHF; CDR3nt: TGTGCCAGCAGTCCTAAGGACAGGGGGCGCAGCAATCAGCCCCAGCATTTT
d_gene: NA; j_gene: TRBJ2-1; abundance: many; v_gene: TRBV7-6; CDR3aa: CATGSASYNEQFF; CDR3nt: TGTGCCACCGGGAGTGCCTCCTACAATGAGCAGTTCTTC
d_gene: TRBD1; j_gene: TRBJ1-1; abundance: many; v_gene: TRBV12-3/TRBV12-4; CDR3aa: CASSDPGQGVRLNTEAFF; CDR3nt: TGTGCCAGCAGTGACCCGGGACAGGGGGTGAGGTTGAACACTGAAGCTTTCTTT
d_gene: NA; j_gene: TRBJ1-2; abundance: NA; v_gene: TRBV5-1; CDR3aa: CASSRRDLGGYGYTF; CDR3nt: TGCGCCAGCAGCCGCCGGGACCTCGGCGGGTATGGCTACACCTTC
d_gene: NA; j_gene: TRBJ2-7; abundance: few; v_gene: TRBV4-1; CDR3aa: CASSLMDGRNAYEQYF; CDR3nt: TGCGCCAGCAGCCTCATGGACGGACGAAACGCCTACGAGCAGTACTTC
d_gene: TRBD1; j_gene: TRBJ1-2; abundance: NA; v_gene: TRBV15; CDR3aa: CATSRPGQGTNYGYTF; CDR3nt: TGTGCCACCAGCAGACCGGGACAGGGTACCAACTATGGCTACACCTTC
d_gene: NA; j_gene: TRBJ2-7; abundance: NA; v_gene: TRBV5-1; CDR3aa: CASSVDISSYEQYF; CDR3nt: TGCGCCAGCAGCGTGGACATTTCTTCCTACGAGCAGTACTTC
d_gene: TRBD2; j_gene: TRBJ2-2; abundance: few; v_gene: TRBV20-1; CDR3aa: CSARDTLAGNRTNTGELFF; CDR3nt: TGCAGTGCTAGAGATACCCTAGCGGGAAACCGGACGAACACCGGGGAGCTGTTTTTT
d_gene: TRBD1; j_gene: TRBJ2-5; abundance: few; v_gene: TRBV2; CDR3aa: CASSESRTGWETQYF; CDR3nt: TGTGCCAGCAGTGAATCCAGGACAGGGTGGGAGACCCAGTACTTC
d_gene: NA; j_gene: TRBJ1-1; abundance: NA; v_gene: TRBV28; CDR3aa: CASSLSTLNTEAFF; CDR3nt: TGTGCCAGCAGTTTGAGTACCTTGAACACTGAAGCTTTCTTT
d_gene: TRBD2; j_gene: TRBJ2-2; abundance: few; v_gene: TRBV6-6; CDR3aa: CASSSRLAANTGELFF; CDR3nt: TGTGCCAGCAGTTCCCGACTAGCGGCGAACACCGGGGAGCTGTTTTTT
d_gene: NA; j_gene: TRBJ1-5; abundance: few; v_gene: TRBV28; CDR3aa: CASSYPLDRYSNQPQHF; CDR3nt: TGTGCCAGCAGTTATCCCCTCGACAGATATAGCAATCAGCCCCAGCATTTT
d_gene: NA; j_gene: TRBJ1-5; abundance: NA; v_gene: TRBV5-6; CDR3aa: CASSFDNQPQHF; CDR3nt: TGTGCCAGCAGCTTTGATAATCAGCCCCAGCATTTT
d_gene: NA; j_gene: TRBJ1-4; abundance: few; v_gene: TRBV6-6; CDR3aa: CASSPDEKLFF; CDR3nt: TGTGCCAGCAGCCCAGACGAAAAACTGTTTTTT
d_gene: NA; j_gene: TRBJ2-7; abundance: NA; v_gene: TRBV19; CDR3aa: CASSIRGVYEQYF; CDR3nt: TGTGCCAGTAGTATCCGAGGCGTCTACGAGCAGTACTTC
d_gene: NA; j_gene: TRBJ1-5; abundance: NA; v_gene: TRBV6-1; CDR3aa: CASRPRGDSNQPQHF; CDR3nt: TGTGCCAGCAGACCACGAGGGGATAGCAATCAGCCCCAGCATTTT
d_gene: TRBD2; j_gene: TRBJ2-2; abundance: NA; v_gene: TRBV10-3; CDR3aa: CVGGGNTGELFF; CDR3nt: TGTGTCGGCGGGGGGAACACCGGGGAGCTGTTTTTT
d_gene: TRBD2; j_gene: TRBJ2-3; abundance: few; v_gene: TRBV6-5; CDR3aa: CASRWTSGADTQYF; CDR3nt: TGTGCCAGCAGGTGGACTAGCGGGGCAGATACGCAGTATTTT
d_gene: TRBD1; j_gene: TRBJ1-1; abundance: NA; v_gene: TRBV4-1; CDR3aa: CASSHNPDQGDTEAFF; CDR3nt: TGCGCCAGCAGCCATAACCCTGACCAGGGGGACACTGAAGCTTTCTTT
d_gene: NA; j_gene: TRBJ2-1; abundance: NA; v_gene: TRBV7-2; CDR3aa: CASSHGAFEQFF; CDR3nt: TGTGCCAGCAGTCACGGGGCCTTCGAGCAGTTCTTC
d_gene: NA; j_gene: TRBJ1-2; abundance: few; v_gene: TRBV11-1; CDR3aa: CASSPSTGIYGYTF; CDR3nt: TGTGCCAGCAGCCCGTCTACAGGGATATATGGCTACACCTTC
d_gene: NA; j_gene: TRBJ2-7; abundance: NA; v_gene: TRBV6-6; CDR3aa: CASSYSPIEQYF; CDR3nt: TGTGCCAGCAGTTACTCCCCAATTGAGCAGTACTTC
d_gene: NA; j_gene: TRBJ1-1; abundance: NA; v_gene: TRBV13; CDR3aa: CASTLPWGLENTEAFF; CDR3nt: TGTGCCAGCACCTTACCCTGGGGACTTGAGAACACTGAAGCTTTCTTT
d_gene: NA; j_gene: TRBJ2-5; abundance: few; v_gene: TRBV2; CDR3aa: CASKGPNQETQYF; CDR3nt: TGTGCCAGTAAGGGACCGAACCAGGAGACCCAGTACTTC
d_gene: TRBD1; j_gene: TRBJ2-7; abundance: once; v_gene: TRBV15; CDR3aa: CATSRPRDRGSYEQYF; CDR3nt: TGTGCCACCAGCAGACCCCGGGACAGGGGATCCTACGAGCAGTACTTC
d_gene: TRBD2; j_gene: TRBJ2-2; abundance: NA; v_gene: TRBV6-1; CDR3aa: CASSDPAGDTGELFF; CDR3nt: TGTGCCAGCAGTGACCCAGCGGGAGACACCGGGGAGCTGTTTTTT
d_gene: NA; j_gene: TRBJ1-5; abundance: NA; v_gene: TRBV7-9; CDR3aa: CASSFSANQPQHF; CDR3nt: TGTGCCAGCAGCTTTTCCGCCAATCAGCCCCAGCATTTT
d_gene: NA; j_gene: TRBJ2-1; abundance: few; v_gene: TRBV6-6; CDR3aa: CASSYRTRDLYNEQFF; CDR3nt: TGTGCCAGCAGTTACCGCACTAGGGACCTCTACAATGAGCAGTTCTTC
d_gene: TRBD2; j_gene: TRBJ2-1; abundance: few; v_gene: TRBV27; CDR3aa: CASSLVAGEYNEQFF; CDR3nt: TGTGCCAGCAGTTTAGTTGCGGGGGAATACAATGAGCAGTTCTTC
d_gene: NA; j_gene: TRBJ2-5; abundance: many; v_gene: TRBV7-9; CDR3aa: CASSLAETQYF; CDR3nt: TGTGCCAGCAGCTTAGCAGAGACCCAGTACTTC
d_gene: TRBD1; j_gene: TRBJ2-7; abundance: NA; v_gene: TRBV20-1; CDR3aa: CSADRVLRWGYEQYF; CDR3nt: TGCAGTGCAGACAGGGTTTTGAGGTGGGGGTACGAGCAGTACTTC
d_gene: TRBD1; j_gene: TRBJ1-1; abundance: few; v_gene: TRBV6-1; CDR3aa: CASSRRTGGVEDTEAFF; CDR3nt: TGTGCCAGCAGCAGAAGGACAGGGGGCGTGGAAGACACTGAAGCTTTCTTT
d_gene: NA; j_gene: TRBJ2-2; abundance: NA; v_gene: TRBV6-2/TRBV6-3; CDR3aa: CASSYLIGELFF; CDR3nt: TGTGCCAGCAGTTACCTAATAGGGGAGCTGTTTTTT
d_gene: NA; j_gene: TRBJ2-7; abundance: NA; v_gene: TRBV7-3; CDR3aa: CASSETGPEQYF; CDR3nt: TGTGCCAGCAGCGAAACGGGTCCCGAGCAGTACTTC
d_gene: NA; j_gene: TRBJ2-2; abundance: NA; v_gene: TRBV7-4; CDR3aa: CASSPLYYTGELFF; CDR3nt: TGTGCCAGCAGCCCCCTTTATTACACCGGGGAGCTGTTTTTT
d_gene: NA; j_gene: TRBJ1-5; abundance: NA; v_gene: TRBV6-1; CDR3aa: CASSMLGAKGNQPQHF; CDR3nt: TGTGCCAGCAGTATGTTGGGGGCTAAAGGCAATCAGCCCCAGCATTTT
d_gene: NA; j_gene: TRBJ2-1; abundance: once; v_gene: TRBV11-2; CDR3aa: CASSPVVEQFF; CDR3nt: TGTGCCAGCAGCCCAGTGGTTGAGCAGTTCTTC
d_gene: NA; j_gene: TRBJ1-6; abundance: few; v_gene: TRBV4-2; CDR3aa: CASSQGQRPDRGSPLHF; CDR3nt: TGTGCCAGCAGCCAAGGACAGAGGCCTGATAGAGGTTCACCCCTCCACTTT
d_gene: TRBD2; j_gene: TRBJ2-7; abundance: few; v_gene: TRBV4-1; CDR3aa: CASSQGPPRGVSYEQYF; CDR3nt: TGCGCCAGCAGCCAAGGTCCCCCGCGGGGGGTATCCTACGAGCAGTACTTC
d_gene: TRBD2; j_gene: TRBJ2-1; abundance: NA; v_gene: TRBV7-6; CDR3aa: CASSSSGGDYNEQFF; CDR3nt: TGTGCCAGCAGCTCGAGCGGGGGGGACTACAATGAGCAGTTCTTC
d_gene: NA; j_gene: TRBJ1-4; abundance: NA; v_gene: TRBV6-6; CDR3aa: CASSYRGNSEKLFF; CDR3nt: TGTGCCAGCAGTTACCGGGGCAATAGTGAAAAACTGTTTTTT
d_gene: NA; j_gene: TRBJ2-3; abundance: many; v_gene: TRBV7-2; CDR3aa: CASSVYSGSTDTQYF; CDR3nt: TGTGCCAGCAGCGTCTATAGCGGCAGCACAGATACGCAGTATTTT
d_gene: NA; j_gene: TRBJ1-2; abundance: NA; v_gene: TRBV10-3; CDR3aa: CAISESAEANYGYTF; CDR3nt: TGTGCCATCAGTGAGTCAGCGGAAGCTAACTATGGCTACACCTTC
d_gene: NA; j_gene: TRBJ1-1; abundance: NA; v_gene: TRBV7-2; CDR3aa: CASTQGTEAFF; CDR3nt: TGTGCCAGCACCCAGGGCACTGAAGCTTTCTTT
d_gene: NA; j_gene: TRBJ2-1; abundance: many; v_gene: TRBV7-6; CDR3aa: CASSPGAGSPYNEQFF; CDR3nt: TGTGCCAGCAGCCCGGGGGCAGGGAGCCCCTACAATGAGCAGTTCTTC
d_gene: NA; j_gene: TRBJ2-3; abundance: NA; v_gene: TRBV20-1; CDR3aa: CSARVFTDRPSTDTQYF; CDR3nt: TGCAGTGCTAGAGTCTTTACGGACAGACCTAGCACAGATACGCAGTATTTT
d_gene: TRBD1; j_gene: TRBJ2-4; abundance: few; v_gene: TRBV7-9; CDR3aa: CASSLGAGGSKNIQYF; CDR3nt: TGTGCCAGCAGCTTAGGGGCAGGGGGATCCAAAAACATTCAGTACTTC
d_gene: NA; j_gene: TRBJ2-3; abundance: NA; v_gene: TRBV10-3; CDR3aa: CAISESKRKATDTQYF; CDR3nt: TGTGCCATCAGTGAGTCCAAACGAAAGGCAACAGATACGCAGTATTTT
d_gene: NA; j_gene: TRBJ2-7; abundance: NA; v_gene: TRBV6-1; CDR3aa: CASSDGGNGYEQYF; CDR3nt: TGTGCCAGCAGTGATGGAGGGAACGGTTACGAGCAGTACTTC
d_gene: TRBD1; j_gene: TRBJ2-1; abundance: few; v_gene: TRBV7-3; CDR3aa: CASSVTGIHNEQFF; CDR3nt: TGTGCCAGCAGCGTGACAGGGATTCACAATGAGCAGTTCTTC